This TCR beta chain was sequenced for a study of cytomegalovirus exposure and HLA in healthy donors. Study observations and caveats: A likely sequencing artifact accounted for one observed cluster of highly shared sequence variants. TCR beta chain V- and J-gene trimming was linked, in a later analysis, to a missense variant in DCLRE1C. Cytomegalovirus-associated TCR beta chains were listed, numbering 150 to 200.

To note about this clone: Its antigen remains unknown.

This PCR relied on a set of 60 Vbeta primers and 13 Jbeta primers. Authors' data handling: A later analysis counted roughly 74 million unique TCR beta chains, around 10 million shared. TCRdb keeps only in-frame clones here, not all; method: immunoSEQ multiplex PCR. D and trimming come from the DNA, and the V and J calls and clone size come from that table. This table has roughly 290,000 clones, about 90% appearing once. The V end lost 3 bases, the J end lost 4 bases, and 12 bases lay between the germline ends. The CDR3 totals 14 residues. From germline, CDR1 is KGHSH and CDR2 LQKENI. The chain has TRBV18 and TRBJ2-5, with D tentatively TRBD2 (6 bases). The TCR was taken from a young woman in good health and CMV-seronegative. The sample consisted of PBMCs. The chain's CDR3 is CASSPRGLGETQYF. CDR3 bases: TGTGCCAGCTCACCTCGGGGGTTAGGAGAGACCCAGTACTTC. The whole variable domain, remainder taken from reference TRBV18 and TRBJ2-5, is NAGVMQNPRHLVRRRGQEARLRCSPMKGHSHVYWYRQLPEEGLKFMVYLQKENIIDESGMPKERFSAEFPKEGPSILRIQQVVRGDSAAYFCASSPRGLGETQYFGPGTRLLVL.